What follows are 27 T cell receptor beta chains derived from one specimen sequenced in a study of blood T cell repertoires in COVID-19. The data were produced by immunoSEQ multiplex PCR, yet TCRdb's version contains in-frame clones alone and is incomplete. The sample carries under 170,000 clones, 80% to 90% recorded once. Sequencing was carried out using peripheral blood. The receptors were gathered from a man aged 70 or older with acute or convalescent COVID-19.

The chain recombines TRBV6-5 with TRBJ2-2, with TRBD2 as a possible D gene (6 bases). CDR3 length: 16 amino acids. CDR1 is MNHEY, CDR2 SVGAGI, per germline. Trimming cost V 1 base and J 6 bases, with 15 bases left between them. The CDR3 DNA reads TGTGCCAGCAGTTACTTGTCTAGCTGGGGGGCCGGGGAGCTGTTTTTT. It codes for CASSYLSSWGAGELFF.

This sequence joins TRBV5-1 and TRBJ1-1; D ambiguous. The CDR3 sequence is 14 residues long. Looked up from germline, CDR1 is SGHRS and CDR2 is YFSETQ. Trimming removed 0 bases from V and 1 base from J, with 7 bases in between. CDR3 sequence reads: CASSLAGPNTEAFF. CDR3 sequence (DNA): TGCGCCAGCAGCTTGGCTGGCCCGAACACTGAAGCTTTCTTT.

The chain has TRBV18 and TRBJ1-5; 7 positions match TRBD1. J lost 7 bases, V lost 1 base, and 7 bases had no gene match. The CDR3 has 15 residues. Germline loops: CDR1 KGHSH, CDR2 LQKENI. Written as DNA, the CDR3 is TGTGCCAGCTCACCACAAACAGGGGATGGGCAGCCCCAGCATTTT. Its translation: CASSPQTGDGQPQHF.

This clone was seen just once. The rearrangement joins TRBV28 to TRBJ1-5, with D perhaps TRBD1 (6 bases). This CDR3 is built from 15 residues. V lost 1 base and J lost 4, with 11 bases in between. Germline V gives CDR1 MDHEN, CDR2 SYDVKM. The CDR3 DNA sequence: TGTGCCAGCAGTTTATCAGGGGACCGAAATCAGCCCCAGCATTTT. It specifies CASSLSGDRNQPQHF.

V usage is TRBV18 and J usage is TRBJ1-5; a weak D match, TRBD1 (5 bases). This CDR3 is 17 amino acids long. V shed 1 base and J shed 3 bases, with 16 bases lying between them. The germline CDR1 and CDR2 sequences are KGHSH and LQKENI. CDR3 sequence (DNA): TGTGCCAGCTCACCACGATCTTCGGGGGGATTCAATCAGCCCCAGCATTTT. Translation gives CASSPRSSGGFNQPQHF. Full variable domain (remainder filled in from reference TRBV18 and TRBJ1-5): NAGVMQNPRHLVRRRGQEARLRCSPMKGHSHVYWYRQLPEEGLKFMVYLQKENIIDESGMPKERFSAEFPKEGPSILRIQQVVRGDSAAYFCASSPRSSGGFNQPQHFGDGTRLSIL.

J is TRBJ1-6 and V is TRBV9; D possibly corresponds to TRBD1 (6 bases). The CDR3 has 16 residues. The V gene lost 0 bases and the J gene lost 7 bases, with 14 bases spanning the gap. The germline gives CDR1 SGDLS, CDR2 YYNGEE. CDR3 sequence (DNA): TGTGCCAGCAGCGTAGGAGTAAACAGGGAGAATTCACCCCTCCACTTT. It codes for CASSVGVNRENSPLHF.

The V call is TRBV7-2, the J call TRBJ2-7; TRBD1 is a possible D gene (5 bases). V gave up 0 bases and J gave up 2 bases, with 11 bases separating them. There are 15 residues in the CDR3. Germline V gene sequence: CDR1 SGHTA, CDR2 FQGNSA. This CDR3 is CASSLAGRAPYEQYF. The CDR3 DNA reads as TGTGCCAGCAGCTTAGCCGGCAGGGCCCCCTACGAGCAGTACTTC.

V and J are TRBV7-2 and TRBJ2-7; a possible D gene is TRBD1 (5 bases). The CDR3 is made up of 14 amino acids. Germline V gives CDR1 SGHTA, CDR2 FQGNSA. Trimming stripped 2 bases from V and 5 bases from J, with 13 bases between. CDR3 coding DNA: TGTGCCAGCAGCTTATTCGGACAAGCTAACGAGCAGTACTTC. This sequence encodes CASSLFGQANEQYF.

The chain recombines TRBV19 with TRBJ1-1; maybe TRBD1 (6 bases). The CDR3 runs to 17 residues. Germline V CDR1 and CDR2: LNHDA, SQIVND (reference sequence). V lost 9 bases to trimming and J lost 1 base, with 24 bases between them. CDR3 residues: CASAVRGGAGANTEAFF. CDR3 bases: TGTGCCAGCGCCGTAAGGGGAGGGGCGGGGGCGAACACTGAAGCTTTCTTT.

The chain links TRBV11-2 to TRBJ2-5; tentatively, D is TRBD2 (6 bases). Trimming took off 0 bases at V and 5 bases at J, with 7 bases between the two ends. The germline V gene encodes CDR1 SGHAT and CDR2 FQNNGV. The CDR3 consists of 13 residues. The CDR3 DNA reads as TGTGCCAGCAGCTTAGAAGGGAGGGAGACCCAGTACTTC. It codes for CASSLEGRETQYF.

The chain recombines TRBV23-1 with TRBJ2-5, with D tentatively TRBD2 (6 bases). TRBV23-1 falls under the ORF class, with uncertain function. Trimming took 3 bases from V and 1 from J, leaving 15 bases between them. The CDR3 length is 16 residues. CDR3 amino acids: CASSHLNGLTQETQYF. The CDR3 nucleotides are TGCGCCAGCAGTCATCTCAATGGACTAACCCAAGAGACCCAGTACTTC.

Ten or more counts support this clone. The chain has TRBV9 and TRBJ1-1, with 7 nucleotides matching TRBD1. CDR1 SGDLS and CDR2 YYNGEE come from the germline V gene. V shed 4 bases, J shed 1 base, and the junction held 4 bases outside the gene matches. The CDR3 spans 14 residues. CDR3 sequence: CASSRRTGNTEAFF. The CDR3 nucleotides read TGTGCCAGCAGCCGAAGGACAGGGAACACTGAAGCTTTCTTT.

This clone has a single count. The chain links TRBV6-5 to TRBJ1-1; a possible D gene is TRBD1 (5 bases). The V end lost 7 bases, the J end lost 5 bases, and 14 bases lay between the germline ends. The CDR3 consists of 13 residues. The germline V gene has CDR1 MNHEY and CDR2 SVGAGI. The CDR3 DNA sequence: TGTGCCAGCATATTACCACAGGCTACTGAAGCTTTCTTT. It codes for CASILPQATEAFF.

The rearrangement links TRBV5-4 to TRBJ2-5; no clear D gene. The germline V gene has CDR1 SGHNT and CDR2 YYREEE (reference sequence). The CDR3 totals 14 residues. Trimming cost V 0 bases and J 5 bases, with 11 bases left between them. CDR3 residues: CASSLGVGYETQYF. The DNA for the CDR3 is TGTGCCAGCAGCTTGGGTGTCGGGTATGAGACCCAGTACTTC.

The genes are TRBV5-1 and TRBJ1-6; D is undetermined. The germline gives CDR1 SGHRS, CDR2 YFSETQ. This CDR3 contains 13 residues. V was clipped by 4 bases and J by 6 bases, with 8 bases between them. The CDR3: CASSEVLNSPLHF. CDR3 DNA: TGCGCCAGCAGCGAGGTCCTTAATTCACCCCTCCACTTT. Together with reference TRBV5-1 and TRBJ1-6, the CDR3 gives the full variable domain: KAGVTQTPRYLIKTRGQQVTLSCSPISGHRSVSWYQQTPGQGLQFLFEYFSETQRNKGNFPGRFSGRQFSNSRSEMNVSTLELGDSALYLCASSEVLNSPLHFGNGTRLTVT.

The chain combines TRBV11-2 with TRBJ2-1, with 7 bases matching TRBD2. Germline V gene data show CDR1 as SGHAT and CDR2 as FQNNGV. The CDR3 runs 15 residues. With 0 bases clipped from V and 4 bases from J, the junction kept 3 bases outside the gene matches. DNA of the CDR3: TGTGCCAGCAGCTTAGATGGGGGGGAATACAATGAGCAGTTCTTC. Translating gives CASSLDGGEYNEQFF.

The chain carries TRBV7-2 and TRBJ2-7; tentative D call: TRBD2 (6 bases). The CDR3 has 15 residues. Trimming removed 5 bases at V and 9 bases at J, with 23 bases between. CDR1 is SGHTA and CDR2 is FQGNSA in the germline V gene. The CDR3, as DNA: TGTGCCAGCAGCCCCCTGGGGACTCCACCTACGAGGCAGTACTTC. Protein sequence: CASSPLGTPPTRQYF. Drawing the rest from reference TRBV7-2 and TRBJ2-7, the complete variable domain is GAGVSQSPSNKVTEKGKDVELRCDPISGHTALYWYRQSLGQGLEFLIYFQGNSAPDKSGLPSDRFSAERTGGSVSTLTIQRTQQEDSAVYLCASSPLGTPPTRQYFGPGTRLTVT.

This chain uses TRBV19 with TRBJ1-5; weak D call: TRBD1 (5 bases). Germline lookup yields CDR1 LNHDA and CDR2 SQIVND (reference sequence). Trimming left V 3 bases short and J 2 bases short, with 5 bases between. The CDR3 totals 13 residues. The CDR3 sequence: CASSIRGNQPQHF. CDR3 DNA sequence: TGTGCCAGTAGTATCAGGGGCAATCAGCCCCAGCATTTT. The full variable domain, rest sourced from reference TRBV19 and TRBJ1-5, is DGGITQSPKYLFRKEGQNVTLSCEQNLNHDAMYWYRQDPGQGLRLIYYSQIVNDFQKGDIAEGYSVSREKKESFPLTVTSAQKNPTAFYLCASSIRGNQPQHFGDGTRLSIL.

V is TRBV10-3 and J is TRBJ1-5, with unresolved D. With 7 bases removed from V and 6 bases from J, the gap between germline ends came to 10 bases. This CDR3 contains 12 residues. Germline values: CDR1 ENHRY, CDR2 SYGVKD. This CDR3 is CAIIKTAQPQHF. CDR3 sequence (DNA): TGTGCCATCATCAAAACAGCTCAGCCCCAGCATTTT.

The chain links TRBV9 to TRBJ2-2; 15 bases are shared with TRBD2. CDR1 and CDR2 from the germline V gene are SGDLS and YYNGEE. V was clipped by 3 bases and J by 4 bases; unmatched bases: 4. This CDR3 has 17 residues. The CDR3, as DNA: TGTGCCAGCAGCGCGGGACTAGCGGGAGGTTTCACCGGGGAGCTGTTTTTT. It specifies CASSAGLAGGFTGELFF. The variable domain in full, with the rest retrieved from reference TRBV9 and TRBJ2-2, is DSGVTQTPKHLITATGQRVTLRCSPRSGDLSVYWYQQSLDQGLQFLIQYYNGEERAKGNILERFSAQQFPDLHSELNLSSLELGDSALYFCASSAGLAGGFTGELFFGEGSRLTVL.

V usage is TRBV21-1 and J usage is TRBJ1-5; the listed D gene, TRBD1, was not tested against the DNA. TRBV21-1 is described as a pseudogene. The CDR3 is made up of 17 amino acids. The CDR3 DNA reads TGTGCCAGCAGCGCAGGACAGGGGGCCTCTAGCAATCAGCCCCAGCATTTT. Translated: CASSAGQGASSNQPQHF.

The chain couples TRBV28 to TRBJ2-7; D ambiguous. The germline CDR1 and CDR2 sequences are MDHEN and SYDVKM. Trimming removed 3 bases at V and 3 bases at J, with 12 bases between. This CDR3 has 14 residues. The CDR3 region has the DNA TGTGCCAGCAGTTTCCTTCTACAGAACTACGAGCAGTACTTC. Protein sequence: CASSFLLQNYEQYF.

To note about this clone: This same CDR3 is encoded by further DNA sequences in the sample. This chain's CDR3 is CASSLSGSNQPQHF. As DNA, the CDR3 is TGTGCCAGCAGTTTATCGGGTAGCAATCAGCCCCAGCATTTT. The rearrangement uses TRBV28 and TRBJ1-5; D not certain. The germline gives CDR1 MDHEN, CDR2 SYDVKM. Trimming cost V 1 base and J 0 bases, with 4 bases left between them. This CDR3 has 14 amino acids.

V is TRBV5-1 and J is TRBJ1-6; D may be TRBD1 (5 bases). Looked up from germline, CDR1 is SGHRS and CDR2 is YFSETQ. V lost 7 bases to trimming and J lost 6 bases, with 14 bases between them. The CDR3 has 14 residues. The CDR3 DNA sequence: TGCGCCAGCCGCGACAGAGACATTAATTCACCCCTCCACTTT. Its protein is CASRDRDINSPLHF.

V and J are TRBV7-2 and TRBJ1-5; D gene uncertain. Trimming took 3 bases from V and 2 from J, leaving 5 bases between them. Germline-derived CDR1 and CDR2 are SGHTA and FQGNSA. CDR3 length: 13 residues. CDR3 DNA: TGTGCCAGCAGCTTGGCCCGCAATCAGCCCCAGCATTTT. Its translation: CASSLARNQPQHF.

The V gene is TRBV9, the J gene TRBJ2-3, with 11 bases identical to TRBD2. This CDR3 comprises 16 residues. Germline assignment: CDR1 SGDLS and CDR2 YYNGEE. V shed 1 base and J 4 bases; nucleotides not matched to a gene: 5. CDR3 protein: CASSVLAGGPSDTQYF. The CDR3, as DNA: TGTGCCAGCAGCGTATTAGCGGGAGGGCCGTCAGATACGCAGTATTTT.

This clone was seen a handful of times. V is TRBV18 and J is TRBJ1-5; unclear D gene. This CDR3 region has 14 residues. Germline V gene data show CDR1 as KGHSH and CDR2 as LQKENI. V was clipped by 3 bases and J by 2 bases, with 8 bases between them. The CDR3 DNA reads TGTGCCAGCTCACCGAGTCAAGGCAATCAGCCCCAGCATTTT. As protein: CASSPSQGNQPQHF.